Listed here are 10 T cell receptor beta chains from one sample, sequenced in a study of T-cell reconstitution after alpha-beta-depleted transplantation in children. Unique molecular identifiers were incorporated during preparation of the TCRbeta library. A single record per CDR3 protein comes from TCRdb applying MiXCR to the PCR reads. The sample includes about 980,000 distinct CDR3 sequences, about 29% of them seen just once. The sequencing used PBMCs, mostly from graft donor cells, collected 360 days after TCRalphabeta/CD19-depleted stem cell transplant. The receptor source for this set is a boy under three years old who had a stem cell transplant for SCID, so the T cells may come from the graft donor.

The V and J genes are TRBV12-3 or TRBV12-4 and TRBJ2-2, with 11 bases fitting TRBD2. Trimming removed 3 bases from V and 6 bases from J; junction bases left unmatched: 9. CDR3 size: 17 residues. CDR3 sequence reads: CASSFHRLAGKSGELFF. CDR3 DNA sequence: TGTGCCAGCAGTTTCCACCGACTAGCGGGGAAATCCGGGGAGCTGTTTTTT.

The chain links TRBV18 to TRBJ1-1; D is perhaps TRBD1 (6 bases). Looked up from germline, CDR1 is KGHSH and CDR2 is LQKENI. V was clipped by 5 bases and J by 5 bases, with 12 bases between them. The CDR3 contains 13 residues. CDR3 in amino acids: CASSITGRTEAFF. In DNA form, the CDR3 reads TGTGCCAGCTCAATTACAGGGAGAACTGAAGCTTTCTTT.

This clonotype appeared a single time. V gene TRBV29-1 combines with J gene TRBJ2-3; maybe TRBD2 (6 bases). Trimming took off 7 bases at V and 4 bases at J, with 6 bases between the two ends. Germline CDR1 is SQVTM and CDR2 is ANQGSEA. CDR3 length: 10 residues. CDR3 region: CSGGADTQYF. Here the CDR3 DNA reads TGCAGCGGGGGGGCAGATACGCAGTATTTT.

The genes are TRBV11-1 and TRBJ2-7; the match to TRBD2 covers 8 bases. This CDR3 is 16 amino acids long. Germline assignment: CDR1 SGHAT and CDR2 FQDESV (reference sequence). With V trimmed by 5 bases and J by 5 bases, 14 bases remained unmatched. The CDR3 reads CASSPSGGPLKNEQYF. The CDR3 region has the DNA TGTGCCAGCAGCCCTTCGGGGGGGCCCTTAAAGAACGAGCAGTACTTC.

This chain links TRBV5-1 with TRBJ2-7; D might be TRBD1 or TRBD2, each matching 6 bases. Trimming removed 3 bases at V and 2 bases at J, with 15 bases between. CDR3 size: 15 residues. Germline loops: CDR1 SGHRS, CDR2 YFSETQ. Here the CDR3 reads CASSSQVGGTYEQYF. CDR3 sequence (DNA): TGCGCCAGCAGCTCTCAGGTAGGGGGGACCTACGAGCAGTACTTC.

The chain employs TRBV5-5 and TRBJ2-7; 11 nucleotides agree with TRBD2. Unmatched junction bases numbered 9, after V lost 2 bases and J lost 2 bases. The CDR3 consists of 17 residues. The germline CDR1 and CDR2 sequences are SGHKS and YYEKEE (reference sequence). The CDR3 sequence is CASSLAAGTSGTYEQYF. The CDR3 DNA reads as TGTGCCAGCAGCTTAGCCGCCGGGACTAGCGGAACCTACGAGCAGTACTTC.

This clonotype was seen only a few times. V usage is TRBV20-1 and J usage is TRBJ2-3, with 7 bases lining up with TRBD2. This CDR3 has 14 residues. From germline, CDR1 is DFQATT and CDR2 SNEGSKA (reference sequence). V lost 5 bases, J lost 5 bases, and 10 bases stayed unmatched. The CDR3, as DNA: TGCAGTGCTTGGTTTGGGACTAAACAAGATACGCAGTATTTT. This codes for CSAWFGTKQDTQYF.

This clonotype was found a few times. The chain carries TRBV5-1 and TRBJ2-2; tentatively, D is TRBD1 (6 bases). The V gene lost 4 bases and the J gene lost 2 bases, with 12 bases spanning the gap. Germline CDR1 and CDR2: SGHRS and YFSETQ. CDR3 size: 15 residues. CDR3 nucleotides: TGCGCCAGCAGCCTTCCGGGACACAACACCGGGGAGCTGTTTTTT. Protein product: CASSLPGHNTGELFF. The full variable domain, rest sourced from reference TRBV5-1 and TRBJ2-2, is KAGVTQTPRYLIKTRGQQVTLSCSPISGHRSVSWYQQTPGQGLQFLFEYFSETQRNKGNFPGRFSGRQFSNSRSEMNVSTLELGDSALYLCASSLPGHNTGELFFGEGSRLTVL.

In this sample, this clonotype turned up a few times. The chain recombines TRBV3-1 with TRBJ2-1; D is perhaps TRBD1 (6 bases). The CDR3 contains 17 residues. Germline V gene data show CDR1 as LGHDT and CDR2 as YNNKEL (reference sequence). V lost 2 bases and J 2 bases, leaving 16 bases between the germline ends. CDR3: CASSQRVGTLTYNEQFF. CDR3 nucleotides: TGTGCCAGCAGCCAAAGGGTCGGGACACTCACCTACAATGAGCAGTTCTTC.

This clonotype was counted only a few times. The CDR3 DNA reads as TGTGCCATCAGTGAGCCGTCCTGGGGGCTCGCAGATACGCAGTATTTT. It codes for CAISEPSWGLADTQYF. The chain couples TRBV10-3 to TRBJ2-3; D is possibly TRBD1 (6 bases). The CDR3 spans 16 residues. V lost 2 bases and J lost 4, with 16 bases in between. Germline CDR1 is ENHRY and CDR2 is SYGVKD.